Shown below are 14 T cell receptor beta chains from a single sample sequenced in a study of T cell responses to AZD1222 COVID-19 vaccine. Assay used: immunoSEQ multiplex PCR; TCRdb lists only in-frame clones, some missing. The sample has tens of thousands of clones; roughly four fifths are singletons. Sequencing was performed on peripheral blood, taken 28 days after the second AZD1222 dose. The origin of the receptors is an adult who received the AZD1222 COVID-19 vaccine.

This clone was picked up one time. This rearrangement joins TRBV7-9 to TRBJ2-1, with D perhaps matching TRBD2 (5 bases). Trimming cost V 1 base and J 7 bases, with 11 bases left between them. The CDR3 is 14 amino acids. Germline V lookup: CDR1 SEHNR, CDR2 FQNEAQ (reference sequence). The CDR3 region has the DNA TGTGCCAGCAGCTTAGTGAGGGCCGAGAATGAGCAGTTCTTC. Translated, it gives CASSLVRAENEQFF.

The genes are TRBV18 and TRBJ1-2; D is unclear. This CDR3 is 13 amino acids long. The germline V gene has CDR1 KGHSH and CDR2 LQKENI. V was shortened by 2 bases and J by 2 bases, with 6 bases between the two germline ends. CDR3 DNA sequence: TGTGCCAGCTCACCAACGGAAAACTATGGCTACACCTTC. This gives the protein CASSPTENYGYTF. The full variable domain, its missing parts supplied by reference TRBV18 and TRBJ1-2, is NAGVMQNPRHLVRRRGQEARLRCSPMKGHSHVYWYRQLPEEGLKFMVYLQKENIIDESGMPKERFSAEFPKEGPSILRIQQVVRGDSAAYFCASSPTENYGYTFGSGTRLTVV.

The chain uses TRBV24-1 and TRBJ2-7; maybe TRBD1 (5 bases). The length of the CDR3 is 18 residues. Trimming stripped 6 bases from V and 0 bases from J, with 23 bases between. The germline CDR1 and CDR2 sequences are KGHDR and SFDVKD. CDR3 loop: CATSPSGRKSRSSYEQYF. DNA of the CDR3: TGTGCCACCAGTCCTTCAGGGCGGAAGTCTCGATCCTCCTACGAGCAGTACTTC.

The CDR3 DNA reads as TGTGCCAGCAGGCGGGGAAAATTTGAAGCTTTCTTT. It translates to CASRRGKFEAFF. The chain links TRBV25-1 to TRBJ1-1; D is uncertain. Germline lookup yields CDR1 MGHDK and CDR2 SYGVNS. CDR3 length equals 12 residues. V was trimmed by 6 bases and J by 7 bases, leaving 12 bases between them.

The V gene is TRBV5-1, the J gene TRBJ2-3; D is possibly TRBD1 (5 bases). This CDR3 is 15 amino acids long. The germline V gene encodes CDR1 SGHRS and CDR2 YFSETQ. Between the trimmed V and J ends, which lost 1 base and 0 bases, there was a span of 9 bases. For the CDR3, the DNA is TGCGCCAGCAGCTTGAGACAGAGAAGCACAGATACGCAGTATTTT. Protein sequence: CASSLRQRSTDTQYF.

V usage is TRBV9 and J usage is TRBJ2-3, with no clear D. With 3 bases removed from V and 3 bases from J, the gap between germline ends came to 14 bases. Germline V lookup: CDR1 SGDLS, CDR2 YYNGEE. CDR3 length: 15 amino acids. The CDR3 spells CASSAWAQLTDTQYF. Here the CDR3 DNA reads TGTGCCAGCAGCGCGTGGGCCCAGCTGACAGATACGCAGTATTTT.

This chain connects TRBV7-9 to TRBJ2-5; either TRBD1 or TRBD2 may fit D (5 bases each). V was trimmed by 7 bases and J by 2 bases, leaving 17 bases between them. In germline, CDR1 is SEHNR, CDR2 FQNEAQ (reference sequence). This CDR3 has 15 amino acids. The CDR3 loop is CASNHPGTVQETQYF. The DNA for the CDR3 is TGTGCCAGCAACCACCCCGGGACGGTACAAGAGACCCAGTACTTC.

The V call is TRBV9, the J call TRBJ1-6; 7 nucleotides align to TRBD1. Looked up from germline, CDR1 is SGDLS and CDR2 is YYNGEE. The CDR3 spans 15 residues. V was pared by 0 bases and J by 7 bases, with 4 bases of the junction left unmatched. DNA for the CDR3: TGTGCCAGCAGCGTAGCGGGCAGGGGGAATTCACCCCTCCACTTT. It codes for CASSVAGRGNSPLHF.

The chain couples TRBV5-4 to TRBJ2-3; D gene uncertain. CDR3 length: 14 residues. Trimming removed 5 bases from V and 1 base from J, with 11 bases in between. Germline lookup yields CDR1 SGHNT and CDR2 YYREEE (reference sequence). The CDR3 DNA reads TGTGCCAGCAGGCAGGATATACGCACAGATACGCAGTATTTT. Its protein is CASRQDIRTDTQYF. Together with reference TRBV5-4 and TRBJ2-3, the CDR3 gives the full variable domain: ETGVTQSPTHLIKTRGQQVTLRCSSQSGHNTVSWYQQALGQGPQFIFQYYREEENGRGNFPPRFSGLQFPNYSSELNVNALELDDSALYLCASRQDIRTDTQYFGPGTRLTVL.

The V call is TRBV7-8, the J call TRBJ2-2; 7 bases are shared with TRBD2. This CDR3 is 15 amino acids long. Unmatched junction bases numbered 6, after V lost 1 base and J lost 7 bases. CDR1 SGHVS and CDR2 FQNEAQ come from the germline V gene. The CDR3, as DNA: TGTGCCAGCAGCTTAGGGCGGGAGTTTGGCGGGGAGCTGTTTTTT. Residues: CASSLGREFGGELFF.

The rearrangement joins TRBV11-2 to TRBJ1-3, with D tentatively TRBD1 (5 bases). The CDR3 consists of 17 residues. Germline V gene sequence: CDR1 SGHAT, CDR2 FQNNGV. The V end was cut by 0 bases, the J end by 0 bases, with 12 bases between. CDR3 amino acids: CASSLDLGLNSGNTIYF. The CDR3 bases are TGTGCCAGCAGCTTAGATTTGGGGCTAAACTCTGGAAACACCATATATTTT. Drawing the rest from reference TRBV11-2 and TRBJ1-3, the complete variable domain is EAGVAQSPRYKIIEKRQSVAFWCNPISGHATLYWYQQILGQGPKLLIQFQNNGVVDDSQLPKDRFSAERLKGVDSTLKIQPAKLEDSAVYLCASSLDLGLNSGNTIYFGEGSWLTVV.

The V call is TRBV9, the J call TRBJ1-5; D is ambiguous. The ends were cut back, 0 bases at V and 9 bases at J, with 13 bases in the middle. Germline V gene sequence: CDR1 SGDLS, CDR2 YYNGEE. The CDR3 contains 14 residues. CDR3 DNA: TGTGCCAGCAGCGTAGACGGCACCCTTGGGCCCCAGCATTTT. Its protein product is CASSVDGTLGPQHF.

This rearrangement joins TRBV2 to TRBJ1-5, with unresolved D. Trimming removed 7 bases at V and 0 bases at J, with 10 bases between. This CDR3 is built from 14 residues. Germline loops: CDR1 SNHLY, CDR2 FYNNEI. As DNA, the CDR3 is TGTGCCAGCAATTTTTGGAATAGCAATCAGCCCCAGCATTTT. Translating it yields CASNFWNSNQPQHF.

The CDR3 region has the DNA TGTGCCAGCAGCCAAGTTTGGGCGGGAGAACCCTACGAGCAGTACTTC. Protein sequence: CASSQVWAGEPYEQYF. V gene TRBV4-2 combines with J gene TRBJ2-7, with TRBD2 matching over 7 bases. This CDR3 is built from 16 residues. The V gene's germline CDR1 is LGHNA and CDR2 YNFKEQ. V shed 1 base and J 2 bases; nucleotides not matched to a gene: 8.